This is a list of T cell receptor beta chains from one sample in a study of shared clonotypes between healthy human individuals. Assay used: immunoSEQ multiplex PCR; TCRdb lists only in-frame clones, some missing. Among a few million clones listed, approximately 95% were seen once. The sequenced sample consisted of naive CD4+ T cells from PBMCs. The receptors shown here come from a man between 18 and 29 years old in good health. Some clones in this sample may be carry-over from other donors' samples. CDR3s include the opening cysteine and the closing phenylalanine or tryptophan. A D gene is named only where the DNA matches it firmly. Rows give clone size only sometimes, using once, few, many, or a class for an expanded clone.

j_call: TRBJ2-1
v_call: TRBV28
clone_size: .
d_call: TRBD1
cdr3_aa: CASSLGQGGNEQFF
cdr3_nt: TGTGCCAGCAGTCTAGGACAGGGTGGAAATGAGCAGTTCTTC

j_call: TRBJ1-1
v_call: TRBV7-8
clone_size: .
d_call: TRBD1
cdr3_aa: CASSLGTGRGNTEAFF
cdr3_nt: TGTGCCAGCAGCTTAGGGACAGGGCGGGGTAACACTGAAGCTTTCTTT

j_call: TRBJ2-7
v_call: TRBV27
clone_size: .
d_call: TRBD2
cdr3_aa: CATTRSGSSYEQYF
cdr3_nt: TGTGCCACCACACGAAGCGGGAGTTCCTACGAGCAGTACTTC

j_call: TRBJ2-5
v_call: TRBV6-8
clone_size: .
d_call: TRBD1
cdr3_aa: CASTPDRVEVRSATQYF
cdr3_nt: TGTGCCAGCACCCCGGACAGGGTGGAGGTCAGGAGCGCGACCCAGTACTTC

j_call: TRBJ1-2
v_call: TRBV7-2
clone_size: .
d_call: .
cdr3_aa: CASSLSIGKGYTF
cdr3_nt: TGTGCCAGCAGCTTATCTATCGGGAAAGGCTACACCTTC

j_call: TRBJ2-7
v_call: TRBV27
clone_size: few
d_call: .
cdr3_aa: CASSPNGGYEQYF
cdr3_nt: TGTGCCAGCAGTCCCAATGGGGGGTACGAGCAGTACTTC

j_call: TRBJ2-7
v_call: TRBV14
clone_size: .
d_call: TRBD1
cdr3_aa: CASSQVGQALYEQYF
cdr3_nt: TGTGCCAGCAGCCAAGTCGGACAGGCCCTCTACGAGCAGTACTTC

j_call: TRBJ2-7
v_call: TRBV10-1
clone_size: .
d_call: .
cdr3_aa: CASSESSYEQYF
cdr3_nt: TGCGCCAGCAGTGAGTCTTCCTACGAGCAGTACTTC

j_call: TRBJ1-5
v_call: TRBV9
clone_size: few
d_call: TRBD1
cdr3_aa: CASSGQGRNQPQHF
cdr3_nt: TGTGCCAGCTCGGGACAGGGGCGGAATCAGCCCCAGCATTTT

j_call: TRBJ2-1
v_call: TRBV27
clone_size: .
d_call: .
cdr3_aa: CASSWAGPYNEQFF
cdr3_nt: TGTGCCAGCAGTTGGGCGGGCCCCTACAATGAGCAGTTCTTC

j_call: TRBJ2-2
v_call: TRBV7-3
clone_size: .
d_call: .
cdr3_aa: CASSLTRPTTNTGELFF
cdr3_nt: TGTGCCAGCAGCTTAACCCGTCCTACCACGAACACCGGGGAGCTGTTTTTT

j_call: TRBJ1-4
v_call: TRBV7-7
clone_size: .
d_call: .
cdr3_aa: CASSSWTPNEKLFF
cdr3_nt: TGTGCCAGCAGCTCCTGGACACCTAATGAAAAACTGTTTTTT

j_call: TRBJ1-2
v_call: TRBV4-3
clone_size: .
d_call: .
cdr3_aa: CASSQGQNYGYTF
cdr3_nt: TGCGCCAGCAGCCAAGGACAAAACTATGGCTACACCTTC

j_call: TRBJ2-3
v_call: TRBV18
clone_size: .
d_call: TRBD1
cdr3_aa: CASSLGTGGEDTQYF
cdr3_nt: TGTGCCAGCTCCCTCGGGACAGGGGGCGAAGATACGCAGTATTTT

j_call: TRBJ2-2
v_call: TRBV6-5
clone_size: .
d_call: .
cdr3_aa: CASSRDRWTGELFF
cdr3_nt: TGTGCCAGCAGTCGGGACCGATGGACCGGGGAGCTGTTTTTT

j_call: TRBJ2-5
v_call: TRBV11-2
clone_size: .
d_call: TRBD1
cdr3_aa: CASSPLRGPRVQETQYF
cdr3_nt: TGTGCCAGCAGCCCACTGAGGGGGCCCCGGGTCCAAGAGACCCAGTACTTC

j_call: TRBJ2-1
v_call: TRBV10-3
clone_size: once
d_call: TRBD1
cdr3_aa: CAISAHHTGTGAYNEQFF
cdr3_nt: TGTGCCATCAGTGCCCATCATACCGGGACAGGGGCCTACAATGAGCAGTTCTTC

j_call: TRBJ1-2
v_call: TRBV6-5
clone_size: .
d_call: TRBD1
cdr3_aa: CASSYSGTGAYGYTF
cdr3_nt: TGTGCCAGCAGTTACTCGGGGACAGGAGCCTATGGCTACACCTTC

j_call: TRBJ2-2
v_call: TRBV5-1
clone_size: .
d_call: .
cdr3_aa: CASSLLGTANTGELFF
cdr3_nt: TGCGCCAGCAGCTTACTGGGGACGGCGAACACCGGGGAGCTGTTTTTT

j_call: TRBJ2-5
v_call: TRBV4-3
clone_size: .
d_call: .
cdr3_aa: CASSQDPRETQYF
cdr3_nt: TGCGCCAGCAGCCAAGACCCACGGGAGACCCAGTACTTC

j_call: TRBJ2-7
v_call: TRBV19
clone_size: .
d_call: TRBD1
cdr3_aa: CASSIRAGGYEQYF
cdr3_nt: TGTGCCAGTAGTATTCGGGCAGGGGGCTACGAGCAGTACTTC

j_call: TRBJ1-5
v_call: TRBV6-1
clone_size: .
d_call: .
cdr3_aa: CASRGGPLSNQPQHF
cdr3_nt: TGTGCCAGCCGGGGGGGGCCCCTTAGCAATCAGCCCCAGCATTTT

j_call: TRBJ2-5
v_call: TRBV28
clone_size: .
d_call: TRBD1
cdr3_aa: CASSSRQGASQETQYF
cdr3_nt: TGTGCCAGCAGTTCCCGACAGGGGGCTAGCCAAGAGACCCAGTACTTC

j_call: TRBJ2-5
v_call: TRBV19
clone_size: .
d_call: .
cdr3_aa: CASSSGETQYF
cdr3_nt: TGTGCCAGTAGTAGTGGGGAGACCCAGTACTTC

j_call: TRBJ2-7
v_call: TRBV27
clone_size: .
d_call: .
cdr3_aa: CASSSFNPYEQYF
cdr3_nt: TGTGCCAGCAGTTCATTCAACCCCTACGAGCAGTACTTC

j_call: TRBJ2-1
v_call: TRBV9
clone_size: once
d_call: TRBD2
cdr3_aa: CASSRIAGVGNEQFF
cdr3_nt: TGTGCCAGCAGCAGAATAGCGGGAGTAGGGAATGAGCAGTTCTTC

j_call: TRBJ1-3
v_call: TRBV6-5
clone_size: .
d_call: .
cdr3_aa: CASSYSNGNTIYF
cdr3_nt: TGTGCCAGCAGTTACTCGAATGGCAACACCATATATTTT

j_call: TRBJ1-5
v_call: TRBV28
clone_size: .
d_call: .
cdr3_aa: CAIYGGSSARGNQPQHF
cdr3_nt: TGTGCCATCTATGGGGGATCCTCAGCACGGGGCAATCAGCCCCAGCATTTT

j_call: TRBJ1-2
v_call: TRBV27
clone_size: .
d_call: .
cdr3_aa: CASSSGPGALYGYTF
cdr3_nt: TGTGCCAGCAGTTCAGGTCCAGGGGCTCTGTATGGCTACACCTTC

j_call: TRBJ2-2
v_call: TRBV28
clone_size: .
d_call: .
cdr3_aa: CASSLYGGRYTGELFF
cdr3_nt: TGTGCCAGCAGTTTATATGGGGGCCGGTACACCGGGGAGCTGTTTTTT

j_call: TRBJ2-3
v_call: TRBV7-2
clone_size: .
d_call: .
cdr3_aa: CASSLESSSAQYF
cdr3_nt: TGTGCCAGCAGCTTAGAATCTAGCAGTGCGCAGTATTTT

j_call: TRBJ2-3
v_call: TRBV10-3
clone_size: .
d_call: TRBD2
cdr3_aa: CAISEPGLAGVDTQYF
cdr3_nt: TGTGCCATCAGTGAGCCCGGACTAGCGGGAGTAGATACGCAGTATTTT

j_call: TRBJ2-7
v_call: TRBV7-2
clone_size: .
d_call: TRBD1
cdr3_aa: CASSSRQGWEQYF
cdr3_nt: TGTGCCAGCAGCTCCCGACAGGGATGGGAGCAGTACTTC

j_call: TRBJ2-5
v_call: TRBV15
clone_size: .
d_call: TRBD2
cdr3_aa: CATSRDLAGTDQETQYF
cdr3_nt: TGTGCCACCAGCAGAGATCTAGCGGGGACAGACCAAGAGACCCAGTACTTC

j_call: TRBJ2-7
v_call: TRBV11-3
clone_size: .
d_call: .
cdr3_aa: CASSNHPYEQYF
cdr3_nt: TGTGCCAGCAGTAACCACCCCTACGAGCAGTACTTC

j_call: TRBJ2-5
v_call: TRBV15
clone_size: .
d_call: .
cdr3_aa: CATSLQGTETQYF
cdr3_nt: TGTGCCACCAGCTTACAGGGCACAGAGACCCAGTACTTC

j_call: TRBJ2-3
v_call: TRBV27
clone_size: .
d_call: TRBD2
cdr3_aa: CASKTSGRGDTQYF
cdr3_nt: TGTGCCAGTAAAACCAGCGGGAGGGGAGATACGCAGTATTTT

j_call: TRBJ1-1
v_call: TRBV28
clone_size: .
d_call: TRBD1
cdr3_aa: CASGQVNTEAFF
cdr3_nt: TGTGCCAGCGGACAGGTCAACACTGAAGCTTTCTTT

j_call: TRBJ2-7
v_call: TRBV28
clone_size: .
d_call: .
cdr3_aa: CASRSLTGRKGQYEQYF
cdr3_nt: TGTGCCAGCCGATCTCTGACGGGACGAAAGGGGCAATACGAGCAGTACTTC

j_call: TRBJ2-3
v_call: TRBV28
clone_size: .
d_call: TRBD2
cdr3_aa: CASSLGGTSFPTDTQYF
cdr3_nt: TGTGCCAGCAGTTTAGGAGGGACTAGTTTCCCCACAGATACGCAGTATTTT

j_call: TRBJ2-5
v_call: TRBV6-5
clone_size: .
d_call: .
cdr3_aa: CASSYSQYGRGETQYF
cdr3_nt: TGTGCCAGCAGTTACTCGCAGTATGGCAGGGGAGAGACCCAGTACTTC

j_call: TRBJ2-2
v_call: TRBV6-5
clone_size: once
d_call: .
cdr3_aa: CASSYGTGDTGELFF
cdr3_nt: TGTGCCAGCAGCTATGGAACGGGGGACACCGGGGAGCTGTTTTTT

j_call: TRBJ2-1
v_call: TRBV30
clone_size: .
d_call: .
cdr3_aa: CAWTLGRVPYNEQFF
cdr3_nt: TGTGCCTGGACCCTGGGCAGGGTCCCCTACAATGAGCAGTTCTTC

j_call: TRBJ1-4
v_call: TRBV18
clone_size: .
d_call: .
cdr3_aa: CASSPTLKQLNEKLFF
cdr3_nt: TGTGCCAGCTCACCGACCCTAAAGCAGTTAAATGAAAAACTGTTTTTT

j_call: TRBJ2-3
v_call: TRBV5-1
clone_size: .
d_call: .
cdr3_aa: CASSLQDTDTQYF
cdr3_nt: TGCGCCAGCAGCTTACAGGACACAGATACGCAGTATTTT

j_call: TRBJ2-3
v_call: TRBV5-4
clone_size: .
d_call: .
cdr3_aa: CASSLDYWHTDTQYF
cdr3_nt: TGTGCCAGCAGCTTGGATTACTGGCACACAGATACGCAGTATTTT

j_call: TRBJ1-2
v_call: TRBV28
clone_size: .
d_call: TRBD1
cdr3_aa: CASRLQGKRGYTF
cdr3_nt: TGTGCCAGCAGACTACAGGGGAAGAGAGGCTACACCTTC

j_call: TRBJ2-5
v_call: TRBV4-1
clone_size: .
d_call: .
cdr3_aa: CASSQVRTRDQETQYF
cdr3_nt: TGCGCCAGCAGCCAAGTGCGGACGAGGGACCAAGAGACCCAGTACTTC

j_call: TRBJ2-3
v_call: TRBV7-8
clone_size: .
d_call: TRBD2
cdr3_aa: CASSFWVSGRASTDTQYF
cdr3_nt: TGTGCCAGCAGCTTTTGGGTTAGCGGGAGAGCAAGCACAGATACGCAGTATTTT

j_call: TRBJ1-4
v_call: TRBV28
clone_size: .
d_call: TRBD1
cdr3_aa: CASSLEVFRGPFEKLFF
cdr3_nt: TGTGCCAGCAGTTTAGAGGTATTCAGGGGGCCGTTCGAAAAACTGTTTTTT

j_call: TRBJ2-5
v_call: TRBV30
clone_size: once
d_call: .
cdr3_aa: CAWSVGGAQYF
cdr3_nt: TGTGCCTGGAGTGTAGGCGGGGCCCAGTACTTC

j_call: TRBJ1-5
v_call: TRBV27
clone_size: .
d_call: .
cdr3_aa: CASSPHGVQPQHF
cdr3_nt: TGTGCCAGCAGCCCACACGGGGTTCAGCCCCAGCATTTT

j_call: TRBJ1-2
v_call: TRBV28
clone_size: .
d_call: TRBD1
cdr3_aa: CASSDPGQGYYGYTF
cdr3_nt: TGTGCCAGCAGTGATCCGGGACAGGGATATTATGGCTACACCTTC

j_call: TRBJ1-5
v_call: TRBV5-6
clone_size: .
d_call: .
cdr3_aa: CASSLTGMGDNQPQHF
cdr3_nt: TGTGCCAGCAGCTTGACAGGGATGGGTGACAATCAGCCCCAGCATTTT

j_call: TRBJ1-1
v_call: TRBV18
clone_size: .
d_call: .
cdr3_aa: CASSPLGRGATEAFF
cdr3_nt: TGTGCCAGCTCACCACTCGGCCGAGGGGCCACTGAAGCTTTCTTT

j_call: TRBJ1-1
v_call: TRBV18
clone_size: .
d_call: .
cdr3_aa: CASSPRVANPEAFF
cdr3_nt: TGTGCCAGCTCCCCGCGGGTGGCGAACCCTGAAGCTTTCTTT

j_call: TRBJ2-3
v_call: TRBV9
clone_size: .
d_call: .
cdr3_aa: CASSVEGRTMGDTQYF
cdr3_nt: TGTGCCAGCAGCGTAGAGGGCAGAACTATGGGAGATACGCAGTATTTT

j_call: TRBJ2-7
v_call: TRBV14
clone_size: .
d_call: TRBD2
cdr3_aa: CASSQDRWASGIWSYEQYF
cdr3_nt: TGTGCCAGCAGCCAAGATCGATGGGCTAGCGGGATATGGTCCTACGAGCAGTACTTC

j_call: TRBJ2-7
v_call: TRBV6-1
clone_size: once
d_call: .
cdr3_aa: CASRALTYEQYF
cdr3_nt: TGTGCCAGCAGAGCGCTGACCTACGAGCAGTACTTC

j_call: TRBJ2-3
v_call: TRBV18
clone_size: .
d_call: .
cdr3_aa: CASSPFPLGTQYF
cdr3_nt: TGTGCCAGCTCACCATTCCCCCTAGGAACGCAGTATTTT